This TCR beta chain emerged from a study of T cell repertoires in cytomegalovirus infection. Study as a whole: An indication of both CMV infection and matching HLA type came from public TCR beta signatures.

The V end lost 5 bases, the J end lost 3 bases, and 17 bases lay between the germline ends. The CDR3 is 15 residues long. The V gene's germline CDR1 is MNHNY and CDR2 SVGAGI (reference sequence). TCRdb fed the reads into MiXCR, producing one record per CDR3 protein. The repertoire consists of 150,000 to 200,000 distinct CDR3 sequences, with approximately 20% occurring once and the leading ten covering less than 3.5%. This clonotype was observed a handful of times. The chain employs TRBV6-6 and TRBJ2-7; D possibly corresponds to TRBD1 (6 bases). The receptor comes from a human donor in good health (CMV status not recorded). Some clones in this sample may be carry-over from other donors' samples. Material for sequencing was PBMCs. CDR3 sequence (DNA): TGTGCCAGCAGTCTACTCCGGGACAACCTCTACGAGCAGTACTTC. This translates into CASSLLRDNLYEQYF.